What follows describes a single TCR beta chain. Its antigen is as yet unknown. The protocol was immunoSEQ multiplex PCR, while the TCRdb copy is restricted to in-frame clones and leaves out a portion. Among some 2,100,000 clones listed, approximately 94% were seen once. The entry originates in a study of shared clonotypes between healthy human individuals. About the study: Contributing individuals were two females and a few males aged 18 to 49. Study results and caveats: Around 5% was the fraction of naive CD4 clonotypes found shared across several donors.

V dropped 9 bases and J dropped 0 bases, with 9 bases sitting between them. The germline V gene has CDR1 WNHNN and CDR2 SYGVQD (reference sequence). The CDR3 spans 13 residues. Sequenced sample: naive CD4+ T cells sorted from blood. The subset denotes: CD45RA+ positively selected. The clonotype originates from a man aged 18 to 29 in good health. This chain links TRBV10-1 with TRBJ2-1; D gene unclear. The CDR3 loop reads CASAPSSYNEQFF. The CDR3 DNA sequence: TGCGCCAGTGCGCCAAGCTCCTACAATGAGCAGTTCTTC.